This TCR beta chain was sequenced in a study of cytomegalovirus exposure and HLA in healthy donors. The germline V gene encodes CDR1 LNHNV and CDR2 YYDKDF (reference sequence). The CDR3 runs to 15 residues. Trimming removed 3 bases at V and 5 bases at J, with 14 bases between. The PCR had 60 Vbeta and 13 Jbeta primers. TCRdb's copy holds only in-frame clones and misses some; the assay was immunoSEQ multiplex PCR. The sample holds about 130,000 clones, 55% to 75% seen once. On this clone: What it binds is unknown.

Study-level results: Researchers had no immune exposure information except CMV serostatus available.

The TCR originated in a human donor in good health. V gene TRBV15 combines with J gene TRBJ1-5; D is unclear. The sample consisted of PBMCs. The CDR3 nucleotides are TGTGCCACCAGCAGCCTGGGCCTTGCCCATCAGCCCCAGCATTTT. Its translation is CATSSLGLAHQPQHF. Variable domain in full (rest from reference TRBV15 and TRBJ1-5): DAMVIQNPRYQVTQFGKPVTLSCSQTLNHNVMYWYQQKSSQAPKLLFHYYDKDFNNEADTPDNFQSRRPNTSFCFLDIRSPGLGDTAMYLCATSSLGLAHQPQHFGDGTRLSIL.